The sequence of this T cell receptor beta chain was determined in a study of human T cells and chemical hapten exposure. Study details: Weekly administration of diphenylcyclopropenone to the scalp of patients continued throughout the roughly 24-week study.

At least ten counts were recorded for this clonotype. CDR1 is SQVTM, CDR2 ANQGSEA, per germline. The CDR3 has 14 residues. Trimming took 7 bases from V and 1 from J; bases not matched to a gene: 7. Time point here: patch test 2, 6 weeks after DPC sensitization. This sample's treatment: therapeutic diphenylcyclopropenone sensitization with weekly scalp DPC. From the RACE reads, TCRdb called clonotypes with MiXCR, one entry per CDR3 protein. The table shows around 99,000 distinct CDR3 sequences, with about 10% occurring only once. Sequencing used whole blood, obtained in connection with sensitization to the hapten diphenylcyclopropenone (DPC). The gene calls are TRBV29-1 and TRBJ2-3, with TRBD1 matching 8 bases. The TCR comes from a man aged 35 to 55 with alopecia areata. Some clones in this sample may be carry-over from other donors' samples. The CDR3 spells CSGEGQGGTDTQYF. CDR3 nucleotide sequence: TGCAGCGGAGAAGGACAGGGAGGCACAGATACGCAGTATTTT.